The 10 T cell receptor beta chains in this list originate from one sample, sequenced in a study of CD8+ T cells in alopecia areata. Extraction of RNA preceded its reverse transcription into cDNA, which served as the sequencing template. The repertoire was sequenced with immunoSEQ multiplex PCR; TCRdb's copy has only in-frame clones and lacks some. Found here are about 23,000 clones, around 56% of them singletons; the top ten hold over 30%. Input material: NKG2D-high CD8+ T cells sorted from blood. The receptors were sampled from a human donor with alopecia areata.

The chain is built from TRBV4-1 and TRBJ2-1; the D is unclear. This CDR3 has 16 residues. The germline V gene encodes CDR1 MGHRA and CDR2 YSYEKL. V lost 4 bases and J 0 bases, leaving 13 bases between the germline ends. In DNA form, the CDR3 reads TGCGCCAGCAGCCGGAGAGCCGCCTACTCCTACAATGAGCAGTTCTTC. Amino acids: CASSRRAAYSYNEQFF.

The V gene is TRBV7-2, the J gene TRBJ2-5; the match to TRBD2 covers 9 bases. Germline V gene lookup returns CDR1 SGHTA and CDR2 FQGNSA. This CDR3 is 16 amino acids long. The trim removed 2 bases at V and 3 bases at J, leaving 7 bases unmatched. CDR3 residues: CASSLIAGVMEETQYF. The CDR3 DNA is TGTGCCAGCAGCTTAATAGCGGGAGTAATGGAAGAGACCCAGTACTTC. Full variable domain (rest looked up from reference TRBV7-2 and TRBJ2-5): GAGVSQSPSNKVTEKGKDVELRCDPISGHTALYWYRQSLGQGLEFLIYFQGNSAPDKSGLPSDRFSAERTGGSVSTLTIQRTQQEDSAVYLCASSLIAGVMEETQYFGPGTRLLVL.

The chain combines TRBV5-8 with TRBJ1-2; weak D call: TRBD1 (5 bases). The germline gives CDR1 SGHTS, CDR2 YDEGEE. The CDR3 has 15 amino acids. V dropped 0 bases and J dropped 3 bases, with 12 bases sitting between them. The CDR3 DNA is TGTGCCAGCAGCTTGGGGCTGGGGACTCACTATGGCTACACCTTC. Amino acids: CASSLGLGTHYGYTF.

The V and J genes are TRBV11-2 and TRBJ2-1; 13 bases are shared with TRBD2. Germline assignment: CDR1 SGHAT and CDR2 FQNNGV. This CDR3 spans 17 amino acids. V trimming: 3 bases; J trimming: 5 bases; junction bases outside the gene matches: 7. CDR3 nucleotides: TGTGCCAGCAGCTTGTGGGGACTAGCGGGGTCAGACAATGAGCAGTTCTTC. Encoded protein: CASSLWGLAGSDNEQFF.

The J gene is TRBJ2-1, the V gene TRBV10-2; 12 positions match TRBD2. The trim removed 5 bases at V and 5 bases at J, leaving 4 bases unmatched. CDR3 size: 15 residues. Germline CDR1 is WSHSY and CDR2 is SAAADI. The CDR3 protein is CASSQLAGGNNEQFF. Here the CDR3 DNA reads TGCGCCAGCAGTCAACTAGCGGGAGGTAACAATGAGCAGTTCTTC.

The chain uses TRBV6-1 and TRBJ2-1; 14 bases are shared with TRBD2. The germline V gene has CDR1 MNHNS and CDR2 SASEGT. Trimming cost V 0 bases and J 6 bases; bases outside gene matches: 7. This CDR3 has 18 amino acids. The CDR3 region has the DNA TGTGCCAGCAGTGAAGCATTGAGACTAGCGGGAGGGGGCAATGAGCAGTTCTTC. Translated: CASSEALRLAGGGNEQFF.

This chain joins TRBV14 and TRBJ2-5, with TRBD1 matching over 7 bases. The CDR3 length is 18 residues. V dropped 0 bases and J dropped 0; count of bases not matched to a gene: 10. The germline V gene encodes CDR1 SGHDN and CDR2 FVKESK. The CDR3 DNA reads TGTGCCAGCAGCCAAGAACCGTCAGGGGGATTTTACCAAGAGACCCAGTACTTC. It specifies CASSQEPSGGFYQETQYF. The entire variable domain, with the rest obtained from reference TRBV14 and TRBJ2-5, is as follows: EAGVTQFPSHSVIEKGQTVTLRCDPISGHDNLYWYRRVMGKEIKFLLHFVKESKQDESGMPNNRFLAERTGGTYSTLKVQPAELEDSGVYFCASSQEPSGGFYQETQYFGPGTRLLVL.

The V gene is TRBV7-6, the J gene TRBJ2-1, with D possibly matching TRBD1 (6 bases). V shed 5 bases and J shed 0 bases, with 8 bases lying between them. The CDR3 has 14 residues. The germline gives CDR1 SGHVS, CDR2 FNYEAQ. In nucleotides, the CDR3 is TGTGCCAGCAGCCTAGGGGGCTCCTACAATGAGCAGTTCTTC. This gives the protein CASSLGGSYNEQFF.

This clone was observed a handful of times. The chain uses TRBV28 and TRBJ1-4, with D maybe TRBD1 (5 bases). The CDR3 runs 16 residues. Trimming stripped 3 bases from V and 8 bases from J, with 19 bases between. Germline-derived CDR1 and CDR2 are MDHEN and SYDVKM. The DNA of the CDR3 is TGTGCCAGCAGTTTTGGGCCGGCAGGAAGGGACGAAAAACTGTTTTTT. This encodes CASSFGPAGRDEKLFF.

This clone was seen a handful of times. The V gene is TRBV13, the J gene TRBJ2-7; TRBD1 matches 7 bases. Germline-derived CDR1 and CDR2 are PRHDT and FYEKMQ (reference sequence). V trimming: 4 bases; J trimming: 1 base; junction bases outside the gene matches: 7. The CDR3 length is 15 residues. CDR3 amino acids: CASSCPDRPSYEQYF. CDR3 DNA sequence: TGTGCCAGCAGCTGTCCGGACAGGCCTTCCTACGAGCAGTACTTC.